This is a list of T cell receptor beta chains from one sample in a study of spatial heterogeneity in lung cancer. MiXCR was run by TCRdb on the 5' RACE reads, yielding one entry per CDR3 protein. The repertoire has about 7,400 distinct CDR3 sequences, roughly 7% of them found once; the top ten carry less than 10%. Sequences were derived from lung tumor tissue, sampled at surgery. The receptor set was obtained from a male donor with early-stage non-small cell lung cancer. CDR3s include the opening cysteine and the closing phenylalanine or tryptophan.

J gene,CDR3 length,V gene,CDR3 protein
TRBJ2-7,15,TRBV6-6,CASSYGTSGGNEQYF
TRBJ1-2,14,TRBV5-1,CASSLNARSYGYTF
TRBJ2-3,15,TRBV5-4,CATTPGTLRADTQFF
TRBJ1-1,15,TRBV2,CATRDRGHMNTEAFF
TRBJ2-3,13,TRBV7-7,CASSSGGTDTQYF
TRBJ2-3,14,TRBV5-1,CASSLGVSTDTQYF
TRBJ2-7,15,TRBV7-2,CASSPGQLGAYEQYF
TRBJ2-3,15,TRBV12-3/TRBV12-4,CASSLGSGWSDTQYF
TRBJ2-7,13,TRBV7-2,CASSLEVGYEQYF
TRBJ2-1,12,TRBV29-1,CSVEKTGALQFF
TRBJ1-2,14,TRBV4-3,CASSQELAIYGYTF
TRBJ2-1,15,TRBV2,CASSEDGSSYNEQFF
TRBJ2-3,12,TRBV2,CASNPASRGQYF
TRBJ1-1,14,TRBV7-2,CASSLRRGNTEAFF
TRBJ1-5,16,TRBV18,CASSPPSGQGHQPQHF
TRBJ2-3,13,TRBV10-1,CASSPRERDTQYF
TRBJ2-7,11,TRBV5-1,CASSHLDEQYF
TRBJ1-1,16,TRBV27,CASSLSPSGGISEAFF
TRBJ2-5,16,TRBV24-1,CATSDSWAGGEETQYF
TRBJ2-1,13,TRBV7-7,CASSLGSGGEQFF
TRBJ2-7,15,TRBV7-9,CASSLGGPGSYEQYF
TRBJ1-1,11,TRBV20-1,CSAREPPSAFF
TRBJ2-1,16,TRBV6-2/TRBV6-3,CASSSPALAHPNEQFF
TRBJ1-1,14,TRBV6-2/TRBV6-3,CASSYQALNTEAFF
TRBJ2-2,16,TRBV7-9,CASSRAAGANTGELFF
TRBJ2-7,11,TRBV6-5,CASRRAYEQYF
TRBJ2-6,15,TRBV27,CASSSKYSGANVLTF
TRBJ2-7,16,TRBV28,CASSTPSGGAYHEQYF
TRBJ2-1,15,TRBV12-5,CASGLGLAGLNEQFF
TRBJ2-3,16,TRBV13,CASSFGVVRDTDTQYF
TRBJ2-5,12,TRBV5-6,CASSFSHETQYF
TRBJ1-2,15,TRBV5-1,CATRDTGGSNYGYTF
TRBJ2-3,14,TRBV20-1,CSASSSGGKDTQYF
TRBJ2-3,13,TRBV7-9,CASSQAGTDTQYF
TRBJ1-1,16,TRBV4-1,CASSQEGGGEDTEAFF
TRBJ1-3,14,TRBV6-2/TRBV6-3,CASTDRLSGNTIYF
TRBJ2-1,17,TRBV6-5,CASSPTLAGGPYNEQFF
TRBJ1-4,14,TRBV20-1,CSARDPERGEKLFF
TRBJ2-1,14,TRBV11-2,CASSLGSPLNEQFF
TRBJ1-4,11,TRBV2,CASSEAEKLFF
TRBJ1-1,13,TRBV7-9,CASSEGGRTEAFF
TRBJ2-5,16,TRBV7-2,CASSFERSGVGETQYF
TRBJ2-3,13,TRBV4-2,CASSPPSSDTQYF
TRBJ2-1,16,TRBV24-1,CATSDGGTGSPNEQFF
TRBJ2-2,15,TRBV12-3/TRBV12-4,CASSLGAGASGELFF
TRBJ2-7,14,TRBV7-9,CASSPGQGINEQYF
TRBJ2-7,13,TRBV7-3,CASSLGGTGEQYF
TRBJ1-2,12,TRBV6-5,CASSGGRRRYTF